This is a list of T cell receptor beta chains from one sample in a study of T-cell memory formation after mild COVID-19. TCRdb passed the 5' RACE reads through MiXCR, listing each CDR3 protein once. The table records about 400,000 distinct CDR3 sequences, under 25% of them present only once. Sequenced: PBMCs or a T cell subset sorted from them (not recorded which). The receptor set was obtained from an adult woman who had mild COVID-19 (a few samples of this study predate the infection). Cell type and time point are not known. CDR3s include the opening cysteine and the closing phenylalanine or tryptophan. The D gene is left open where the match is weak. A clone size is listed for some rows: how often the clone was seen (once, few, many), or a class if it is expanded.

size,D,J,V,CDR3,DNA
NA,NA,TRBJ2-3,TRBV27,CASSSVLRPDTQYF,TGTGCCAGCAGTTCCGTTCTCAGGCCCGATACGCAGTATTTT
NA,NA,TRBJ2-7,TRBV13,CASSLMQGIYEQYF,TGTGCCAGCAGCTTAATGCAGGGTATCTACGAGCAGTACTTC
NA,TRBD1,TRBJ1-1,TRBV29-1,CSVGGQGFMEAFF,TGCAGCGTTGGGGGACAGGGGTTTATGGAAGCTTTCTTT
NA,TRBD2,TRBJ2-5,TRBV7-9,CASSLGGGSLVETQYF,TGTGCCAGCAGCTTAGGAGGCGGGAGCTTGGTAGAGACCCAGTACTTC
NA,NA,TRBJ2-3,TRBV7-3,CASSFGSGTDTQYF,TGTGCCAGCAGCTTCGGGAGTGGGACAGATACGCAGTATTTT
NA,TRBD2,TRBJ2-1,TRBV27,CASSSTSIYEQFF,TGTGCCAGCAGTTCGACTAGCATCTATGAGCAGTTCTTC
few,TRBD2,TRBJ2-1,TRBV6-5,CASSYLGTSGKYNEQFF,TGTGCCAGCAGTTACCTCGGGACTAGCGGGAAGTACAATGAGCAGTTCTTC
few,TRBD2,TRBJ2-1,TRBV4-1,CASSQVGLAGDEQFF,TGCGCCAGCAGCCAAGTTGGACTAGCGGGCGATGAGCAGTTCTTC
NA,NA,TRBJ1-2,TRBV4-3,CASSHLGQRLGGYTF,TGCGCCAGCAGCCATTTAGGACAGCGCTTGGGAGGCTACACCTTC
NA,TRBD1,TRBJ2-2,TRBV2,CASKGQGGTGELFF,TGTGCCAGCAAGGGACAGGGCGGCACCGGGGAGCTGTTTTTT
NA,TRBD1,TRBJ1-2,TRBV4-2,CASRVQGAHGYTF,TGTGCCAGCAGAGTACAGGGGGCGCATGGCTACACCTTC
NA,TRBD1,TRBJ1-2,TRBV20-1,CSAGQGTYGYTF,TGCAGTGCTGGACAGGGGACCTATGGCTACACCTTC
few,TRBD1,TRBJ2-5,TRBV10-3,CAISGGGTGVEMSQYF,TGTGCCATCAGTGGAGGCGGGACAGGGGTTGAGATGTCCCAGTACTTC
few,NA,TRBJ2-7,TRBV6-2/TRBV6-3,CASSYSYRRGTYEQYF,TGTGCCAGCAGTTACTCGTACCGGAGAGGTACCTACGAGCAGTACTTC
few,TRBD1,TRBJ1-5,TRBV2,CASGPDDRGGNQPQHF,TGTGCCAGCGGCCCAGACGACAGGGGTGGCAATCAGCCCCAGCATTTT
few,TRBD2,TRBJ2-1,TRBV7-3,CASSPGLAVPYNEQFF,TGTGCCAGCAGCCCGGGACTAGCGGTCCCTTACAATGAGCAGTTCTTC
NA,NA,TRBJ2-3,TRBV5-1,CASSRVGDTQYF,TGCGCCAGCAGCAGAGTGGGAGATACGCAGTATTTT
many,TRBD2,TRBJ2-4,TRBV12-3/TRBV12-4,CASSTMTSGLNIQYF,TGTGCCAGCAGTACGATGACTAGCGGATTGAACATTCAGTACTTC
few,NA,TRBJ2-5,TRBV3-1,CASSQNSARETQYF,TGTGCCAGCAGCCAAAATAGCGCCCGAGAGACCCAGTACTTC
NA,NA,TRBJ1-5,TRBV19,CASSIGVQPQHF,TGTGCCAGTAGTATCGGGGTCCAGCCCCAGCATTTT
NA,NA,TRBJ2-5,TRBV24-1,CATSESGEGRGRETQYF,TGTGCCACCAGTGAGAGTGGTGAGGGCAGGGGCCGTGAGACCCAGTACTTC
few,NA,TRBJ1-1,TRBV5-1,CASSGGRGTEAFF,TGCGCCAGCAGCGGGGGGCGAGGCACTGAAGCTTTCTTT
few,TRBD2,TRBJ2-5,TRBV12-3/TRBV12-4,CASSSSGSFFSRSETQYF,TGTGCCAGCAGTTCTAGCGGGAGTTTCTTCTCAAGGTCGGAGACCCAGTACTTC
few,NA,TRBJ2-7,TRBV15,CATSRDPGASEQYF,TGTGCCACCAGCAGAGATCCGGGGGCAAGCGAGCAGTACTTC
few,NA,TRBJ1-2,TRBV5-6,CASSLSPGRSLGGYTF,TGTGCCAGCAGCCTCTCACCCGGGAGGTCTCTAGGTGGCTACACCTTC
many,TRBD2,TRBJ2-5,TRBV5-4,CAVGGSYLQETQYF,TGTGCAGTGGGGGGGTCATACCTCCAAGAGACCCAGTACTTC
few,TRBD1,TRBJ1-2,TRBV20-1,CSARDRAGYGYTF,TGCAGTGCTCGGGACAGGGCGGGCTATGGCTACACCTTC
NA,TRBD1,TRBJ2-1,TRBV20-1,CSARHRDRGFDEQFF,TGCAGTGCTAGACACCGGGACAGGGGGTTCGATGAGCAGTTCTTC
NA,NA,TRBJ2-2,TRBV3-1,CASSLGRPTGELFF,TGTGCCAGCAGCCTGGGAAGACCCACCGGGGAGCTGTTTTTT
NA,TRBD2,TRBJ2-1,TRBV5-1,CASSLGAGVTEQFF,TGCGCCAGCAGCTTGGGAGCGGGAGTAACTGAGCAGTTCTTC
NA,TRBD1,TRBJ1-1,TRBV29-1,CSGMDRVAEAFF,TGCAGCGGCATGGACAGGGTCGCTGAAGCTTTCTTT
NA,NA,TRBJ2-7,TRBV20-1,CSASHSPYEQYF,TGCAGTGCTTCACATAGCCCCTACGAGCAGTACTTC
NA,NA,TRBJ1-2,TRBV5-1,CASSLGGLLGYTF,TGCGCCAGCAGCTTAGGAGGGCTTCTCGGCTACACCTTC
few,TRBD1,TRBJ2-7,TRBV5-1,CASSSRDRDYSYEQYF,TGCGCCAGCAGCTCCCGGGACAGGGACTACTCCTACGAGCAGTACTTC
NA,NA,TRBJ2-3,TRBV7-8,CASSLYGGPDTQYF,TGTGCCAGCAGTCTATACGGGGGGCCGGATACGCAGTATTTT
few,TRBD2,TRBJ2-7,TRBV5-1,CASRTGTTDEQYF,TGCGCCAGCAGAACCGGGACTACTGACGAGCAGTACTTC
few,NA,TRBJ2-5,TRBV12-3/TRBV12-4,CASSLDRVETQYF,TGTGCCAGCAGCCTTGACAGAGTCGAGACCCAGTACTTC
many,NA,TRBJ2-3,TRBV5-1,CASSPLASTDTQYF,TGCGCCAGCAGCCCCCTTGCGAGCACAGATACGCAGTATTTT
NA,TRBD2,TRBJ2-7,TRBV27,CASSSGTSGSVHEQYF,TGTGCCAGCAGTTCCGGGACTAGCGGGAGCGTGCACGAGCAGTACTTC
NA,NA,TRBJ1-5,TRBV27,CASSLRGGRQPQHF,TGTGCCAGCAGCCTAAGGGGAGGGCGCCAGCCCCAGCATTTT
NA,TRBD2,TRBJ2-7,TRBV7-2,CASSLEGLAGVYEQYF,TGTGCCAGCAGCTTAGAGGGGCTAGCGGGCGTCTACGAGCAGTACTTC
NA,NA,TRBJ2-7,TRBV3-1,CASSQGLGEQYF,TGTGCCAGCAGCCAAGGCCTGGGGGAGCAGTACTTC
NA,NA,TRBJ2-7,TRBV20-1,CSASPRDGTDRYF,TGCAGTGCTAGTCCCAGGGACGGAACCGATCGGTACTTC
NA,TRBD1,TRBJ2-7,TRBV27,CASRTTGGYEQYF,TGTGCCAGCAGGACGACAGGGGGCTACGAGCAGTACTTC
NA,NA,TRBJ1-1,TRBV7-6,CASSLAWSDNTEAFF,TGTGCCAGCAGCTTAGCGTGGTCAGACAACACTGAAGCTTTCTTT
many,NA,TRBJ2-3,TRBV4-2,CASSQAGRSDSSTDTQYF,TGTGCCAGCAGCCAAGCGGGGCGGTCGGACAGTAGCACAGATACGCAGTATTTT
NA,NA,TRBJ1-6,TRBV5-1,CASNPGKAGSPLHF,TGCGCCAGCAACCCAGGGAAGGCCGGTTCACCCCTCCACTTT
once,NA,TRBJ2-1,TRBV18,CASSPQGREQFF,TGTGCCAGCTCACCACAGGGACGGGAGCAGTTCTTC
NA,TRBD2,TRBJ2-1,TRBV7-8,CASRRTSGGPLYNEQFF,TGTGCCAGCAGGAGGACTAGCGGGGGGCCATTATACAATGAGCAGTTCTTC
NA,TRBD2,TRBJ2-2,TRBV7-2,CASSVIARAGGRITGELFF,TGTGCCAGCAGCGTAATCGCCAGGGCCGGGGGGAGGATCACCGGGGAGCTGTTTTTT
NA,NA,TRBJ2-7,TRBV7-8,CASSPGVAGPFYEQYF,TGTGCCAGCAGCCCGGGAGTGGCAGGGCCTTTCTACGAGCAGTACTTC
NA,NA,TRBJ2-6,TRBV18,CASSPQRSSGANVLTF,TGTGCCAGCTCACCACAGAGGTCCTCTGGGGCCAACGTCCTGACTTTC
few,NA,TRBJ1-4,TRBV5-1,CASSWEVNEKLFF,TGCGCCAGCAGCTGGGAGGTTAATGAAAAACTGTTTTTT
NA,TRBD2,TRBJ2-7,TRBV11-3,CASSLVSFGGLAGLTYEQYF,TGTGCCAGCAGCTTAGTTTCCTTTGGGGGACTAGCGGGACTTACCTACGAGCAGTACTTC
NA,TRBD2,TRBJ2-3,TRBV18,CASSPRAGRFSDTQYF,TGTGCCAGCTCACCACGAGCGGGAAGATTTTCAGATACGCAGTATTTT
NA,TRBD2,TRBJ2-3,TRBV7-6,CASSLDIASGPSDTQYF,TGTGCCAGCAGCTTAGATATCGCTAGCGGTCCTTCAGATACGCAGTATTTT
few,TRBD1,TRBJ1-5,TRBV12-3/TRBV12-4,CASSLGDRGMSQPQHF,TGTGCCAGCAGTTTGGGGGACAGGGGAATGAGTCAGCCCCAGCATTTT
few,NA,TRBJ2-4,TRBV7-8,CASSPNTEMMGNIQYF,TGTGCCAGCAGCCCAAACACGGAGATGATGGGGAACATTCAGTACTTC
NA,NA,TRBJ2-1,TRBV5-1,CASSTERLGEQFF,TGCGCCAGCAGCACGGAGAGACTGGGTGAGCAGTTCTTC
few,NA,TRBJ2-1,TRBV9,CASSPLVGGSYNEQFF,TGTGCCAGCAGCCCACTGGTAGGCGGTTCCTACAATGAGCAGTTCTTC